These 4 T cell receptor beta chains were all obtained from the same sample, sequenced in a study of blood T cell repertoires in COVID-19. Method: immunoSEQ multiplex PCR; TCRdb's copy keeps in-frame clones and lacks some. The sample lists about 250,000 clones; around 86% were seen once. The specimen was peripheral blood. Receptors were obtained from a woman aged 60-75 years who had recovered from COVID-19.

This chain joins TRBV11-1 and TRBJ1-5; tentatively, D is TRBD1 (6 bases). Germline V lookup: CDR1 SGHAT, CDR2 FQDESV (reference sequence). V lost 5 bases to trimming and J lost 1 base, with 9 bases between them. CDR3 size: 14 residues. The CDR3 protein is CASSPDRSNQPQHF. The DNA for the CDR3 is TGTGCCAGCAGCCCCGACAGGAGCAATCAGCCCCAGCATTTT.

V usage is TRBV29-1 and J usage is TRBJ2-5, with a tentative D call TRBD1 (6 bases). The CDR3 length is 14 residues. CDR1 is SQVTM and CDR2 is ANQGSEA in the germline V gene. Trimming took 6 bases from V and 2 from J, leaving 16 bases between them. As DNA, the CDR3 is TGCAGCGTCCACAGGGTGGGCGTACAAGAGACCCAGTACTTC. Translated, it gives CSVHRVGVQETQYF.

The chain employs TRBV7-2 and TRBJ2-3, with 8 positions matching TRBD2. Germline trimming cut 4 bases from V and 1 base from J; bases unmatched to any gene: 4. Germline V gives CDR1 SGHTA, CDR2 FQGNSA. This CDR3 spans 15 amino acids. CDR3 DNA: TGTGCCAGCAGCTACAGCGGGAGACGCACAGATACGCAGTATTTT. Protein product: CASSYSGRRTDTQYF.

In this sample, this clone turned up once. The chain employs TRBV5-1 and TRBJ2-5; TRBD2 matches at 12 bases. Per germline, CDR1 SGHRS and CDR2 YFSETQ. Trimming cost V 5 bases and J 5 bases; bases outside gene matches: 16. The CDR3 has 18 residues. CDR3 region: CASSFGTSGGPGDETQYF. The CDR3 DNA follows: TGCGCCAGCAGTTTTGGTACTAGCGGGGGGCCAGGGGATGAGACCCAGTACTTC.